The T cell receptor beta chain under discussion was sequenced for a study of regulatory T cells in long-lasting Graves disease (dated by TCRdb to the early 2020s). Study-wide context: To count as having persistent Graves' disease, a patient had to have received antithyroid drug treatment for over 5 years with TSH receptor autoantibodies remaining persistently positive. Persistent Graves' disease patients were compared with newly diagnosed Graves' disease patients by peripheral blood TCR sequencing and RNA sequencing. The study took place in China and was registered as a clinical trial. TCR sequencing covered some 13 persistent and some 20 newly diagnosed Graves' disease patients, about 35 samples in total. On average, persistent Graves' disease patients in the clinical cohort had been on antithyroid drugs for about 10.3 years.

This clonotype was recorded a few times. Its antigen is still unknown. The record has no base qualities; no much larger clone is one base away. The library was built by means of multiplex PCR. The data were produced on an Illumina HiSeq 4000. To build TCR beta libraries, CDR3 regions were amplified by Arm-PCR using iRepertoire HTBI primers. Before sequencing, the PCR products underwent gel purification. Processing in the source paper ran as follows. A total of some 65 TRBV and some 15 TRBJ segments were identified across samples and were used for gene usage analysis of CDR3 amino acid clonotypes. COPE and FqMerger were used to merge filtered high-quality paired reads into contigs. BLAST was used to align contigs to IMGT TRBV, TRBD and TRBJ reference genes, with CDR3 defined following IMGT. Any clonotype with a frequency above 0.1% was classified as a highly expanded clone. Repertoire diversity was measured by Shannon entropy, and V-J evenness by the Gini coefficient. A clonotype was considered public if more than one individual shared it. In-frame beta chains were kept once TCRdb had trimmed the public reads at Q25 with fastp and called clones with MiXCR. One record per CDR3 amino acid sequence lists the most common genes and DNA. TCRdb's processing, not the study's, gives the V and J calls here. This sample holds almost 350,000 distinct CDR3 sequences; 15% to 20% were observed only once. The ten biggest clones cover 25% to 35% of the sample.

What the authors observed across the whole study: Compared with newly diagnosed patients, persistent Graves' disease patients had lower TCR Shannon entropy and fewer highly expanded clones, which suggests clonal expansion. The small sample size was acknowledged by the authors as a limitation that may reduce accuracy. Preferential use of TRBV28, TRBJ1-2 and TRBJ2-5 was observed in persistent disease, whereas TRBV20-1 and TRBJ2-1 were favored in newly diagnosed disease. Patients with persistent disease shared more public clonotypes (under 3,000) than newly diagnosed patients did (more than 900). Only peripheral blood was studied, because thyroid tissue, the primary lesion, was inaccessible. Sequencing and analysis were restricted to the TCR beta chain.

The meaning of the sample's time point label: persistent/refractory GD, antithyroid drugs over 5 years with positive TRAb. For both TCR sequencing and RNA sequencing, RNA was extracted from PBMCs using TRIzol. The diagnosis of Graves' disease was made according to American Thyroid Association guidelines. Patients for the study were recruited at an endocrinology department in Xi'an, China. From each patient, 7.5 to 10 milliliters of peripheral blood was collected into an EDTA anticoagulant tube. PBMCs were isolated by Ficoll Paque Plus density gradient separation without further T cell sorting. RNA quality was checked with an Agilent 2100 Bioanalyzer and agarose gel, and concentration with a NanoDrop 2000. The CDR1 and CDR2 encoded by the germline V gene are MNHNS and SASEGT. V and J are trimmed by 6 bases and 3 bases, and the gene matches miss 6 bases of the junction. From its cysteine to its phenylalanine, the CDR3 spans 15 amino acids. Only CDR3 DNA remains: 45 bases, in frame from the first base.

This specimen consisted of peripheral blood mononuclear cells (PBMCs), obtained when the disease was refractory, from a patient treated with antithyroid drugs. This receptor chain uses TRBV6-1 and TRBJ2-7; 12 junctional bases match TRBD2. This TCR derives from a female donor with Graves disease. The DNA sequence is given as TGTGCCAGCAGCCCGACTAGCGGGGGAAACTACGAGCAGTACTTC. This encodes CASSPTSGGNYEQYF.